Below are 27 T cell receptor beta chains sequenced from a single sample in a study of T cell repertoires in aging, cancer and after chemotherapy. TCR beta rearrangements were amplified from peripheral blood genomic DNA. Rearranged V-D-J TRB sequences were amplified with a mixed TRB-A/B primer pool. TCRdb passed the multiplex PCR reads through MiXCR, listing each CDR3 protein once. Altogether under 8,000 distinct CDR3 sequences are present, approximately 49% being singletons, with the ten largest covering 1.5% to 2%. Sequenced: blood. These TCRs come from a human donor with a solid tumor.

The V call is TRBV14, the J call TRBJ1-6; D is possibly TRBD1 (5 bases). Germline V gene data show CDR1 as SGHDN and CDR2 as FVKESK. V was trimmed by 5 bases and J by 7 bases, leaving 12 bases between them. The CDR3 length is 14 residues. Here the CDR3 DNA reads TGTGCCAGCAGCTGGGGACGGGGAAATTCACCCCTCCACTTT. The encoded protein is CASSWGRGNSPLHF.

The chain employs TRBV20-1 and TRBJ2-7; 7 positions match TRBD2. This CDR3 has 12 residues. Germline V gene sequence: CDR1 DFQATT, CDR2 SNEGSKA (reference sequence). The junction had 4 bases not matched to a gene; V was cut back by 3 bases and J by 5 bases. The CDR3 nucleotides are TGCAGTGCTAGCGGGAGGTATCACGAGCAGTACTTC. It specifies CSASGRYHEQYF.

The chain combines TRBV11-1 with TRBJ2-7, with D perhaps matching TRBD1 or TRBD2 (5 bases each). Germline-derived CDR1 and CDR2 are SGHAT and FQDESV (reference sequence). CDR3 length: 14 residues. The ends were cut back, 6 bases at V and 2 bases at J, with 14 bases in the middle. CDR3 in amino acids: CASSTRDQTYEQYF. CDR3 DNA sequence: TGTGCCAGCAGTACCCGGGACCAGACCTACGAGCAGTACTTC.

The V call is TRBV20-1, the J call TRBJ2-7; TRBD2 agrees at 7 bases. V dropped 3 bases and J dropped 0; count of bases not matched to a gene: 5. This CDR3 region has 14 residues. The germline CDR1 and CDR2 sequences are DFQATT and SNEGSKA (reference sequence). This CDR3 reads CSASLAGYSYEQYF. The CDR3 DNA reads TGCAGTGCTAGCTTAGCGGGTTACTCCTACGAGCAGTACTTC.

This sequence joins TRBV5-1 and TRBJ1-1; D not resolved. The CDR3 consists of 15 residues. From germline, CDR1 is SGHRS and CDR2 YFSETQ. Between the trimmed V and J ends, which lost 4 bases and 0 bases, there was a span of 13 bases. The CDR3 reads CASSDGRGMNTEAFF. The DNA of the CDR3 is TGCGCCAGCAGCGATGGACGGGGAATGAACACTGAAGCTTTCTTT.

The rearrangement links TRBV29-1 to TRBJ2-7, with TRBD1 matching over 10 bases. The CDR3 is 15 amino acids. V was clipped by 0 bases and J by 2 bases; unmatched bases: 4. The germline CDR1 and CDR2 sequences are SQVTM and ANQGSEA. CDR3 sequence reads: CSVEDLGTGAYEQYF. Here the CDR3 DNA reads TGCAGCGTTGAAGATTTGGGGACAGGGGCCTACGAGCAGTACTTC.

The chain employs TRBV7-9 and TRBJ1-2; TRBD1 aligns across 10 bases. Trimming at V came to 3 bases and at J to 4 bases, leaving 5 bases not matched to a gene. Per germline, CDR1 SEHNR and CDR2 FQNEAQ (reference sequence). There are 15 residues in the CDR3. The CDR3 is CASSFPRTGGYGYTF. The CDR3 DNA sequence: TGTGCCAGCAGCTTCCCCCGGACAGGGGGCTATGGCTACACCTTC.

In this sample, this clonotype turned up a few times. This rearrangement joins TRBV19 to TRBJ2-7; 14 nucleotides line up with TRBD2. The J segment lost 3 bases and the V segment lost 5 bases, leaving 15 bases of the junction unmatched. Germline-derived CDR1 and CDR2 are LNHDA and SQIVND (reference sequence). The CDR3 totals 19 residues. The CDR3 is CASSPHGGGLAGDYYEQYF. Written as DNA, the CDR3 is TGTGCCAGTAGTCCCCATGGAGGGGGACTAGCGGGAGATTACTACGAGCAGTACTTC.

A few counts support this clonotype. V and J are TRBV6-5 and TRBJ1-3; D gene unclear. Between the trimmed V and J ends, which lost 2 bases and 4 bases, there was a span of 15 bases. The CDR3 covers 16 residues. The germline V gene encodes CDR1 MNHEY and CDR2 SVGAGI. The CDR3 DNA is TGTGCCAGCAGTTACCTCCTCAGCGGTGTGGGAAACACCATATATTTT. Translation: CASSYLLSGVGNTIYF.

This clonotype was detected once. CDR3 coding DNA: TGTGCCAGCACCATGTGTGGCAGCAAAAATTCACCCCTCCACTTT. Amino acids: CASTMCGSKNSPLHF. V is TRBV7-2 and J is TRBJ1-6; D uncertain. V lost 7 bases and J lost 7, with 17 bases in between. Germline V gene sequence: CDR1 SGHTA, CDR2 FQGNSA. The CDR3 loop spans 15 amino acids.

DNA for the CDR3: TGCAGTGCTAGAGTTAGCGAGACCCAGTACTTC. Protein product: CSARVSETQYF. The chain links TRBV20-1 to TRBJ2-5; D is undetermined. The ends were cut back, 1 base at V and 5 bases at J, with 5 bases in the middle. Germline V lookup: CDR1 DFQATT, CDR2 SNEGSKA (reference sequence). The CDR3 runs to 11 residues.

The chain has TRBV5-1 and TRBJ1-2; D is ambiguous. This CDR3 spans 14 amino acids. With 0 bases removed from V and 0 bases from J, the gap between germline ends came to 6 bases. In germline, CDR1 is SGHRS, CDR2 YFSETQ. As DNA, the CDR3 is TGCGCCAGCAGCTTGGGTCCTTCTAACTATGGCTACACCTTC. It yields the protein CASSLGPSNYGYTF.

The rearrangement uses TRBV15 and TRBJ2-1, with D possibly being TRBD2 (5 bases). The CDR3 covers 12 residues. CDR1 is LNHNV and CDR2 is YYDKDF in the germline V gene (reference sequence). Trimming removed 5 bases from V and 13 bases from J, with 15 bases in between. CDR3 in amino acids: CATSPLQRTQFF. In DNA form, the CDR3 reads TGTGCCACCAGCCCTTTACAGCGGACTCAGTTCTTC.

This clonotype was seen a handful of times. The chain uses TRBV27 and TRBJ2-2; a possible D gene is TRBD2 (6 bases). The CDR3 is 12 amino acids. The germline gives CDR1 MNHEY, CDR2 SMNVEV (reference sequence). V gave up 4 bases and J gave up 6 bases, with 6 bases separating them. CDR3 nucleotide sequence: TGTGCCAGCAGTTGGGGGGCCGGGGAGCTGTTTTTT. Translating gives CASSWGAGELFF.

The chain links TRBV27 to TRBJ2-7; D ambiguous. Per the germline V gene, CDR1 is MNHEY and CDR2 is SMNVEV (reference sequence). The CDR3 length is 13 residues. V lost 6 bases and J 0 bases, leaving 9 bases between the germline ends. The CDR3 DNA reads TGTGCCAGCAGCCCATCCTTCTCCTACGAGCAGTACTTC. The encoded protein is CASSPSFSYEQYF.

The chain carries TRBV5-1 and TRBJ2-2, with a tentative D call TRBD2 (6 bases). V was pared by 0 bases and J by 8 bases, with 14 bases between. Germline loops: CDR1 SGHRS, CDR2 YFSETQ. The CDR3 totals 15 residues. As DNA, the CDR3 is TGCGCCAGCAGCTTGGAGGGGCTAGCGACTGGGGAGCTGTTTTTT. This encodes CASSLEGLATGELFF.

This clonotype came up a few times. CDR3 in DNA: TGTGCCACCAGCAGATTCTCGGAAGGCGCTCAGCCCCAGCATTTT. It specifies CATSRFSEGAQPQHF. The J gene is TRBJ1-5, the V gene TRBV15; no clear D gene. The CDR3 has 15 residues. The germline CDR1 and CDR2 sequences are LNHNV and YYDKDF (reference sequence). The V and J ends lost 2 bases and 6 bases respectively, with 14 bases between them.

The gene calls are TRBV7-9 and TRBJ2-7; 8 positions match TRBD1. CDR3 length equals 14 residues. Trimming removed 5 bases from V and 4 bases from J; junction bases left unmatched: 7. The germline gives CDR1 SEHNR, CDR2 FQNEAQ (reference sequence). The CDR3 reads CASSPQGARYEQYF. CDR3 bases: TGTGCCAGCAGCCCGCAGGGGGCCAGGTACGAGCAGTACTTC.

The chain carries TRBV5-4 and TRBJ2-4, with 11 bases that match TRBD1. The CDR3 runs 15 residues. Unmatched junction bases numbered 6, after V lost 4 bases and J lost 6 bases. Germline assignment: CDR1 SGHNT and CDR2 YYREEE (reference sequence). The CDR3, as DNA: TGTGCCAGCAGCCCGGACAGGGGGCGCGGAAACATTCAGTACTTC. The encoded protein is CASSPDRGRGNIQYF.

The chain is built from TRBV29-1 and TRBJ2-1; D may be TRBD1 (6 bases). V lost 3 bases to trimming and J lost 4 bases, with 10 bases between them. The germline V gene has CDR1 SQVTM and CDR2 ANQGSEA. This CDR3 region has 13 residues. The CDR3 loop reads CSVEGTQYNEQFF. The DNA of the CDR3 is TGCAGCGTTGAGGGGACACAATACAATGAGCAGTTCTTC.

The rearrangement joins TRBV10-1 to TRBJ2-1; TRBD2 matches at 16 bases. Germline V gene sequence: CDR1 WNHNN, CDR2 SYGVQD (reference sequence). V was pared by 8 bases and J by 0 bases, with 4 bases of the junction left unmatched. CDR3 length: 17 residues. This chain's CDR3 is CASRGTSGRDSYNEQFF. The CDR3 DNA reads TGCGCCAGCCGAGGGACTAGCGGGAGGGACTCCTACAATGAGCAGTTCTTC.

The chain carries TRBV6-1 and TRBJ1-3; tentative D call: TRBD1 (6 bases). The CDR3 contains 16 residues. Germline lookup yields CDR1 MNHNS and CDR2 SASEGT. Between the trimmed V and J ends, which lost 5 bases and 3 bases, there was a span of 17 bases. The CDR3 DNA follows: TGTGCCAGCAGTCCTAGGGGGGGTTCGGTTGGAAACACCATATATTTT. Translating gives CASSPRGGSVGNTIYF.

CDR3 amino acids: CATSAPKNGNYGYTF. The CDR3 DNA sequence: TGTGCCACCAGTGCCCCCAAAAATGGGAACTATGGCTACACCTTC. The chain combines TRBV24-1 with TRBJ1-2; unclear D gene. The germline V gene encodes CDR1 KGHDR and CDR2 SFDVKD. V gave up 5 bases and J gave up 2 bases, with 14 bases separating them. The CDR3 totals 15 residues.

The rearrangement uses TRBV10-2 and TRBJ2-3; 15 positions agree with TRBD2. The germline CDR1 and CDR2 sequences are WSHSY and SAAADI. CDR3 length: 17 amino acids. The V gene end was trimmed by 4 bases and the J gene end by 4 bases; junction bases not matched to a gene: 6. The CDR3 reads CASSGGTSGRLADTQYF. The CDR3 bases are TGCGCCAGCAGTGGGGGGACTAGCGGGAGGCTGGCAGATACGCAGTATTTT.

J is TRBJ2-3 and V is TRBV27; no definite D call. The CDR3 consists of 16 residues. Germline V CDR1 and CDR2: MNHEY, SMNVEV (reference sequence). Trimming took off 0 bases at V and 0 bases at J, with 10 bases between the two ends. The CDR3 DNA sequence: TGTGCCAGCAGTTTATCCCATCTAGGTAGCACAGATACGCAGTATTTT. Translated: CASSLSHLGSTDTQYF.

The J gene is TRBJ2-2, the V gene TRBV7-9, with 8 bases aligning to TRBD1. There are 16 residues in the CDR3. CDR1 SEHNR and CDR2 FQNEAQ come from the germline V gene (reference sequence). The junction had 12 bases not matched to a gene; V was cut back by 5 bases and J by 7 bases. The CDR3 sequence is CASSPSRQGAGGELFF. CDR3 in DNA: TGTGCCAGCAGCCCCTCCCGGCAGGGGGCAGGCGGGGAGCTGTTTTTT.

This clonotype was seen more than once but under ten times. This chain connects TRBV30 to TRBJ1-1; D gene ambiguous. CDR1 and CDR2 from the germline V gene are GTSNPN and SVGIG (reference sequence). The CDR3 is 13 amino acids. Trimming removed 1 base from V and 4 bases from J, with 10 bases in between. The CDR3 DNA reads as TGTGCCTGGAGTGGGAGAGCGCTCACTGAAGCTTTCTTT. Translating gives CAWSGRALTEAFF.